Below are 26 T cell receptor beta chains sequenced from a single sample in a study of technical replicates of blood from a few donors. The method was immunoSEQ multiplex PCR; TCRdb's version includes in-frame clones alone and lacks a portion of them. The profile shows 75,000 to 90,000 clones, roughly 94% of them singletons. Specimen: T cells isolated from PBMCs. Receptor source: a human donor in good health.

In nucleotides, the CDR3 is TGCAGCGTTACCGGGACAGGGGCGTTTGGCTACACCTTC. Amino acid sequence: CSVTGTGAFGYTF. The gene calls are TRBV29-1 and TRBJ1-2, with 10 positions matching TRBD1. CDR3 size: 13 residues. Per germline, CDR1 SQVTM and CDR2 ANQGSEA. V lost 5 bases, J lost 7 bases, and 7 bases stayed unmatched.

The chain employs TRBV4-1 and TRBJ1-5; 7 nucleotides match TRBD1. The CDR3 has 16 residues. V dropped 6 bases and J dropped 3; count of bases not matched to a gene: 11. Germline-derived CDR1 and CDR2 are MGHRA and YSYEKL. The CDR3 bases are TGCGCCAGCAGACCGACCGGGACAGTGCTCAATCAGCCCCAGCATTTT. It codes for CASRPTGTVLNQPQHF.

V usage is TRBV4-1 and J usage is TRBJ1-4; D unresolved. V was pared by 4 bases and J by 4 bases, with 13 bases between. In germline, CDR1 is MGHRA, CDR2 YSYEKL. The CDR3 is 15 amino acids. The CDR3 coding sequence is TGCGCCAGCAGCCTAGTGTCCGTCTTTAATGAAAAACTGTTTTTT. Its translation: CASSLVSVFNEKLFF.

The V and J genes are TRBV30 and TRBJ2-3, with 8 bases fitting TRBD2. V lost 1 base to trimming and J lost 0 bases; unmatched junction nucleotides: 3. Germline loops: CDR1 GTSNPN, CDR2 SVGIG (reference sequence). The CDR3 contains 15 residues. The CDR3 reads CAWSGLAHSTDTQYF. CDR3 in DNA: TGTGCCTGGAGTGGACTAGCGCATAGCACAGATACGCAGTATTTT. Based on the CDR3 plus reference TRBV30 and TRBJ2-3, the full variable domain is SQTIHQWPATLVQPVGSPLSLECTVEGTSNPNLYWYRQAAGRGLQLLFYSVGIGQISSEVPQNLSASRPQDRQFILSSKKLLLSDSGFYLCAWSGLAHSTDTQYFGPGTRLTVL.

This clone was observed once. J is TRBJ1-2 and V is TRBV2; D might be TRBD1 (6 bases). The CDR3 is 14 residues long. Looked up from germline, CDR1 is SNHLY and CDR2 is FYNNEI. Trimming stripped 2 bases from V and 4 bases from J, with 11 bases between. The CDR3 DNA follows: TGTGCCAGCAGTGAATTTGCCAGGGGCTATGGCTACACCTTC. Protein product: CASSEFARGYGYTF.

The rearrangement uses TRBV6-5 and TRBJ2-1; 9 nucleotides line up with TRBD2. The V gene's germline CDR1 is MNHEY and CDR2 SVGAGI. The J segment lost 7 bases and the V segment lost 2 bases, leaving 3 bases of the junction unmatched. This CDR3 has 14 residues. CDR3 coding DNA: TGTGCCAGCAGTTACCTAGCGGGAACAAATGAGCAGTTCTTC. Its protein product is CASSYLAGTNEQFF.

The rearrangement joins TRBV30 to TRBJ2-2; TRBD2 is a possible D gene (7 bases). V was cut by 5 bases and J by 6 bases, with 13 bases left in between. This CDR3 comprises 13 residues. Germline values: CDR1 GTSNPN, CDR2 SVGIG (reference sequence). The CDR3 loop is CAWGTGGAGELFF. The CDR3 DNA reads TGTGCCTGGGGGACGGGGGGCGCCGGGGAGCTGTTTTTT.

This sequence joins TRBV5-1 and TRBJ1-2; D is unclear. CDR1 and CDR2 from the germline V gene are SGHRS and YFSETQ. V was trimmed by 4 bases and J by 1 base, leaving 8 bases between them. The CDR3 length is 13 residues. CDR3 in DNA: TGCGCCAGCAGCCCCGACATTAACTATGGCTACACCTTC. It encodes CASSPDINYGYTF.

The gene calls are TRBV10-3 and TRBJ1-1; D unclear. Germline values: CDR1 ENHRY, CDR2 SYGVKD. This CDR3 has 13 amino acids. V lost 0 bases and J lost 6, with 8 bases in between. The CDR3 reads CAISESGFAEAFF. Here the CDR3 DNA reads TGTGCCATCAGTGAGTCCGGGTTTGCTGAAGCTTTCTTT.

The chain employs TRBV2 and TRBJ2-1, with 10 bases matching TRBD2. The CDR3 totals 16 residues. Unmatched junction bases numbered 14, after V lost 5 bases and J lost 10 bases. Germline V gene sequence: CDR1 SNHLY, CDR2 FYNNEI. Written as DNA, the CDR3 is TGTGCCAGCAGTCCCGGGCGGCTAGCGGGAGCCAGGGAGCAGTTCTTC. Protein: CASSPGRLAGAREQFF.

The rearrangement uses TRBV7-9 and TRBJ2-5, with D possibly matching TRBD2 (6 bases). The V end was cut by 5 bases, the J end by 0 bases, with 7 bases between. Germline V lookup: CDR1 SEHNR, CDR2 FQNEAQ (reference sequence). CDR3 length equals 13 residues. Here the CDR3 DNA reads TGTGCCAGCAGCCGGGACTACCAAGAGACCCAGTACTTC. It encodes CASSRDYQETQYF.

The chain uses TRBV2 and TRBJ2-1; a possible D gene is TRBD1 (6 bases). The CDR3 is 15 amino acids. Germline assignment: CDR1 SNHLY and CDR2 FYNNEI. Trimming cost V 3 bases and J 2 bases, with 11 bases left between them. CDR3 in amino acids: CASSERGIPYNEQFF. CDR3 bases: TGTGCCAGCAGTGAGAGGGGGATCCCCTACAATGAGCAGTTCTTC.

The CDR3 here is CASSYSWETEAFF. CDR3 bases: TGTGCCAGCAGTTACTCGTGGGAGACTGAAGCTTTCTTT. The chain uses TRBV6-5 and TRBJ1-1; D unclear. V dropped 0 bases and J dropped 5 bases, with 7 bases sitting between them. The CDR3 spans 13 residues. Germline V lookup: CDR1 MNHEY, CDR2 SVGAGI.

The chain recombines TRBV6-5 with TRBJ1-1; 10 bases fit TRBD1. CDR3 length: 14 amino acids. V shed 4 bases, J shed 5 bases, and the junction held 4 bases outside the gene matches. CDR1 is MNHEY and CDR2 is SVGAGI in the germline V gene. The CDR3 bases are TGTGCCAGCAGTTTTGGACAGGGGGGAACTGAAGCTTTCTTT. It translates to CASSFGQGGTEAFF.

This clone turned up a few times. V usage is TRBV14 and J usage is TRBJ1-1, with TRBD1 matching over 9 bases. CDR1 is SGHDN, CDR2 FVKESK, per germline. The ends lost 4 bases at V and 5 bases at J; junction bases unmatched: 8. This CDR3 comprises 15 residues. The CDR3 DNA is TGTGCCAGCAGCCCAGACAGGGGGAGCAGGACTGAAGCTTTCTTT. It translates to CASSPDRGSRTEAFF.

The chain uses TRBV9 and TRBJ2-7, with 9 bases that match TRBD1. With 2 bases clipped from V and 6 bases from J, the junction kept 15 bases outside the gene matches. Germline values: CDR1 SGDLS, CDR2 YYNGEE. This CDR3 has 17 residues. CDR3 bases: TGTGCCAGCAGCGTCGGGACACCGGGACAGGGATTAATCGAGCAGTACTTC. It specifies CASSVGTPGQGLIEQYF.

This clone was counted once. This chain connects TRBV2 to TRBJ2-1, with TRBD2 identical over 13 bases. Germline V CDR1 and CDR2: SNHLY, FYNNEI. Trimming removed 5 bases from V and 7 bases from J; junction bases left unmatched: 5. The CDR3 totals 15 residues. CDR3 sequence (DNA): TGTGCCAGCAGTACCGGACTAGCGGGAGAGAATGAGCAGTTCTTC. Protein product: CASSTGLAGENEQFF.

This chain uses TRBV6-4 with TRBJ1-3; D unclear. Germline-derived CDR1 and CDR2 are MRHNA and SNTAGT. The CDR3 consists of 16 residues. V gave up 0 bases and J gave up 0 bases, with 9 bases separating them. The CDR3 sequence is CASSDSERPSGNTIYF. CDR3 in DNA: TGTGCCAGCAGTGACTCGGAGCGACCCTCTGGAAACACCATATATTTT.

The rearrangement uses TRBV6-5 and TRBJ1-2; 7 bases agree with TRBD1. The CDR3 has 14 amino acids. Trimming removed 7 bases from V and 5 bases from J; junction bases left unmatched: 10. CDR1 is MNHEY, CDR2 SVGAGI, per germline. The CDR3 is CASTNAGGWYGYTF. In DNA form, the CDR3 reads TGTGCCAGCACTAACGCAGGGGGGTGGTATGGCTACACCTTC.

The chain joins TRBV2 to TRBJ1-1, with a tentative D call TRBD1 (5 bases). Germline V gives CDR1 SNHLY, CDR2 FYNNEI. The CDR3 runs 13 residues. Trimming removed 10 bases from V and 3 bases from J, with 15 bases in between. CDR3 sequence reads: CAKGTLGHTEAFF. The CDR3 DNA reads TGTGCCAAAGGGACTTTAGGGCACACTGAAGCTTTCTTT.

The rearrangement uses TRBV5-1 and TRBJ2-7; tentatively, D is TRBD2 (6 bases). Trimming removed 2 bases at V and 7 bases at J, with 10 bases between. The CDR3 is 12 amino acids. Germline-derived CDR1 and CDR2 are SGHRS and YFSETQ. The CDR3 loop reads CASSFDRGEQYF. The CDR3 DNA reads TGCGCCAGCAGCTTTGATCGGGGGGAGCAGTACTTC.

The chain has TRBV27 and TRBJ2-7; 7 nucleotides match TRBD2. Trimming at V came to 3 bases and at J to 7 bases, leaving 6 bases not matched to a gene. Germline-derived CDR1 and CDR2 are MNHEY and SMNVEV (reference sequence). The CDR3 is made up of 13 amino acids. CDR3 nucleotides: TGTGCCAGCAGTTTGAGCGGGGTAGGGGAGCAGTACTTC. It yields the protein CASSLSGVGEQYF.

The rearrangement links TRBV28 to TRBJ2-1; 8 nucleotides match TRBD1. Germline assignment: CDR1 MDHEN and CDR2 SYDVKM. The CDR3 totals 15 residues. After removal of 6 bases from V and 5 bases from J, the junction contained 9 bases not matched to a gene. The CDR3: CASSWDRRVNNEQFF. CDR3 sequence (DNA): TGTGCCAGCAGCTGGGACAGGAGAGTCAACAATGAGCAGTTCTTC.

The chain links TRBV7-2 to TRBJ2-7, with TRBD2 matching over 10 bases. The CDR3 totals 14 residues. Trimming at V came to 6 bases and at J to 5 bases, leaving 7 bases not matched to a gene. Looked up from germline, CDR1 is SGHTA and CDR2 is FQGNSA. Here the CDR3 DNA reads TGTGCCAGCAGGAGAGCGGGAGGGCCCAACGAGCAGTACTTC. The encoded protein is CASRRAGGPNEQYF. The full variable domain, in which reference TRBV7-2 and TRBJ2-7 provide the parts outside the CDR3, is GAGVSQSPSNKVTEKGKDVELRCDPISGHTALYWYRQSLGQGLEFLIYFQGNSAPDKSGLPSDRFSAERTGGSVSTLTIQRTQQEDSAVYLCASRRAGGPNEQYFGPGTRLTVT.

The chain is built from TRBV10-3 and TRBJ2-7, with TRBD1 identical over 9 bases. Germline assignment: CDR1 ENHRY and CDR2 SYGVKD. After removal of 4 bases from V and 0 bases from J, the junction contained 7 bases not matched to a gene. CDR3 length: 16 amino acids. The CDR3 sequence is CAISGPGQGSSYEQYF. The CDR3 nucleotides are TGTGCCATCAGTGGTCCGGGACAGGGTAGCTCCTACGAGCAGTACTTC.

In its sample, this clone was seen once. The chain links TRBV5-1 to TRBJ2-7; 7 nucleotides match TRBD2. The CDR3 has 15 residues. V was pared by 6 bases and J by 4 bases, with 13 bases of the junction left unmatched. The V gene's germline CDR1 is SGHRS and CDR2 YFSETQ. The CDR3 is CASTPGLADGYEQYF. CDR3 coding DNA: TGCGCCAGCACCCCCGGTCTAGCGGATGGGTACGAGCAGTACTTC.